This T cell receptor beta chain was obtained from a study of shared clonotypes between healthy human individuals. V trimming: 5 bases; J trimming: 3 bases; junction bases outside the gene matches: 4. The CDR3 length is 14 residues. The V gene's germline CDR1 is MNHEY and CDR2 SMNVEV (reference sequence). TCRdb's copy holds only in-frame clones and misses some; the assay was immunoSEQ multiplex PCR. The sample includes around 2,000,000 clones, approximately 94% of them seen just once. The table lists this clone with a count of one. Naive CD8 populations comprised CD45RO-negative cells positively selected for CCR7, excluding terminally differentiated effector memory CD45RA+ cells. Recent vaccinations or acute infections were absent in the healthy HIV-negative adult donors.

The chain has TRBV27 and TRBJ2-1; TRBD1 matches 7 bases. The TCR was taken from a man between 18 and 29 years old in good health. Some clones in this sample may be carry-over from other donors' samples. Sequencing input: naive CD8+ T cells from PBMCs. This chain's CDR3 is CASSRQGYYNEQFF. CDR3 DNA sequence: TGTGCCAGCAGTCGACAGGGCTACTACAATGAGCAGTTCTTC.